The T cell receptor beta chain under discussion was sequenced for a study of blood T cell repertoires in COVID-19. Overall study: COVID-19 samples from acute and convalescent phases originated in the United States, Italy and Spain. T cells, B-cell-depleted T cells, or PBMCs supplied cDNA or gDNA.

V was cut by 4 bases and J by 3 bases, with 15 bases left in between. The CDR3 contains 15 residues. Per germline, CDR1 MGHRA and CDR2 YSYEKL. Study processing details: Researchers report that nucleated cell counts were estimated from reference gene primer amplification. TCRdb's table, derived via immunoSEQ multiplex PCR, lists solely in-frame clones and lacks some. V and J calls and clone size are as listed in that table; D and trimming were resolved from the DNA. The top ten clones hold roughly 6.2% of a sample with about 120,000 clones, around 80% of them seen once. The receptor's source is a man in his 70s with acute or convalescent COVID-19. The gene calls are TRBV4-1 and TRBJ1-2; tentative D call: TRBD1 (6 bases). The sequencing input was peripheral blood. The CDR3 is CASSPRTENYYGYTF. In DNA, the CDR3 is TGCGCCAGCAGCCCTCGGACAGAAAACTACTATGGCTACACCTTC.